The rows below give T cell receptor beta chains drawn from one sample of a study of blood T cells in healthy people across ages. TCRdb recomputed calls from the 5' RACE reads with MiXCR, one row per CDR3 protein. This sample has about 590,000 distinct CDR3 sequences, with under 30% found just once. The sequencing input was blood. Every receptor here comes from a woman at least 80 years old in good health. Both conserved end residues are part of each CDR3. D genes are given only for firm matches. Some rows have no size entry. The others give once, few or many, or a class for an expanded clone.

>TRBD1|TRBJ1-1|13|TRBV20-1|many
TGCAGTGCAAAGACAGGGGGGATCACTGAAGCTTTCTTT
CSAKTGGITEAFF
>TRBD2|TRBJ2-3|16|TRBV6-1|many
TGTGCCAGCAACCTCGGGACTAGCGGGGGCACAGATACGCAGTATTTT
CASNLGTSGGTDTQYF
>-|TRBJ2-3|16|TRBV5-1|many
TGCGCCAGCAGCGACTCCAGGGGCGGGAGCACAGATACGCAGTATTTT
CASSDSRGGSTDTQYF
>TRBD2|TRBJ2-5|15|TRBV7-8|many
TGTGCCAGCAGCTTAGGTGCGGGGGGTTCTCAGACCCAGTACTTC
CASSLGAGGSQTQYF
>-|TRBJ2-7|14|TRBV7-2|many
TGTGCCAGCAGCCGGACAGCTTTATCCTACGAGCAGTACTTC
CASSRTALSYEQYF
>TRBD1|TRBJ1-1|15|TRBV6-5|-
TGTGCCAGCAGTTCCCTCGGGACAGGGGAGACTGAAGCTTTCTTT
CASSSLGTGETEAFF
>-|TRBJ1-5|15|TRBV20-1|many
TGCAGTGCTCGCCGGGGGCCCGACGGCAATCAGCCCCAGCATTTT
CSARRGPDGNQPQHF
>-|TRBJ1-2|15|TRBV9|many
TGTGCCAGCAGCGAGGACAGTTTCCGTGGCTATGGCTACACCTTC
CASSEDSFRGYGYTF
>-|TRBJ2-5|15|TRBV6-6|many
TGTGCCAGCAGTACGCGGGACACGATTTGGGAGACCCAGTACTTC
CASSTRDTIWETQYF
>-|TRBJ2-3|18|TRBV5-4|few
TGTGCCAGCAGCTTGGGGGGTCGGGGCCTAGTACGCAGGTATACGCAGTATTTT
CASSLGGRGLVRRYTQYF
>-|TRBJ2-3|15|TRBV9|few
TGTGCCAGCAGCGTAGACCCGGGGGAAGGAGATACGCAGTATTTT
CASSVDPGEGDTQYF
>-|TRBJ2-2|14|TRBV2|few
TGTGCCAGCCTGGTGGGGGCGACCACCGGGGAGCTGTTTTTT
CASLVGATTGELFF
>-|TRBJ2-5|15|TRBV4-3|many
TGCGCCAGCAGCCAACTAGGGGGGGCGCGAGAGACCCAGTACTTC
CASSQLGGARETQYF
>-|TRBJ2-7|13|TRBV11-2|-
TGTGCCAGCAGCCCCCTAGGAGATTACAAGCAGTACTTC
CASSPLGDYKQYF
>TRBD2|TRBJ2-7|14|TRBV27|many
TGTGCCAGCTCCGAGGGCGGGGGGAGCTACGAGCAGTACTTC
CASSEGGGSYEQYF
>TRBD2|TRBJ2-1|16|TRBV5-4|once
TGTGCCAGCAGCCCAGTCCGGACTAGCGGGGAAAATGAGCAGTTCTTC
CASSPVRTSGENEQFF
>-|TRBJ2-3|12|TRBV27|few
TGTGCCGGCAGTTCGGAGACAGATACGCAGTATTTT
CAGSSETDTQYF
>-|TRBJ1-4|15|TRBV15|many
TGTGCCACCAGCAGATACACGACAGATAATGAAAAACTGTTTTTT
CATSRYTTDNEKLFF
>-|TRBJ2-7|14|TRBV20-1|many
TGCAGTGCTAGAGCTCCGGTAAGCTCCTACGAGCAGTACTTC
CSARAPVSSYEQYF
>TRBD2|TRBJ2-1|13|TRBV27|-
TGTGCCAGCAGGATGGGGAGGGGCAATGAGCAGTTCTTC
CASRMGRGNEQFF
>TRBD1|TRBJ2-1|14|TRBV7-2|many
TGTGCCAGCAGCTTAGCGAACAGGGGCAATGAGCAGTTCTTC
CASSLANRGNEQFF
>-|TRBJ1-5|16|TRBV6-6|many
TGTGCCAGCAGTTCCACTGGAAGTGCCGGCGGTCAGCCCCAGCATTTT
CASSSTGSAGGQPQHF
>-|TRBJ1-1|13|TRBV19|-
TGTGCCAGTAATCAGGGACTTAGAGGTGAAGCTTTCTTT
CASNQGLRGEAFF
>TRBD2|TRBJ2-1|16|TRBV6-6|-
TGTGCCAGCAGTTCCCTCCGGGGGGGAATCTACAATGGGCAGTTCTTC
CASSSLRGGIYNGQFF
>TRBD2|TRBJ2-1|18|TRBV12-3/TRBV12-4|many
TGTGCCAGCAGTTTCCGGGCTAGCGGGGGCTACGAGGGCAATGAGCAGTTCTTC
CASSFRASGGYEGNEQFF
>-|TRBJ1-6|11|TRBV20-1|-
TGCAGTGCCCTGGGGGGGCCCACCCTCCACTTT
CSALGGPTLHF
>-|TRBJ2-6|21|TRBV7-8|many
TGTGCCAGCAGCTTAGTCTGGCAGGGTACCTTAGCAGGGTCTGGGGCCAACGTCCTGACTTTC
CASSLVWQGTLAGSGANVLTF
>TRBD2|TRBJ2-3|15|TRBV12-3/TRBV12-4|-
TGTGCCAGCAGTATAGCGGGGAGGATGACAGATACGCAGTATTTT
CASSIAGRMTDTQYF
>-|TRBJ2-3|14|TRBV5-1|many
TGCGCCAGCAGCTCCCTAGTTGGGGCAGATACGCAGTATTTT
CASSSLVGADTQYF
>-|TRBJ1-2|14|TRBV12-3/TRBV12-4|many
TGTGCCAGCAGTCCATTATCGGGTAACTATGGCTACACCTTC
CASSPLSGNYGYTF
>TRBD1|TRBJ1-5|17|TRBV7-9|-
TGTGCCAGCAGCTTAGTCGTCGGGACAGGGGGCAATCAGCCCCAGCATTTT
CASSLVVGTGGNQPQHF
>TRBD1|TRBJ2-5|15|TRBV4-3|many
TGCGCCAGCAGCCAGGGCGACAGGGATGGAGAGACCCAGTACTTC
CASSQGDRDGETQYF
>-|TRBJ2-4|14|TRBV7-9|-
TGTGCCAGCAGCTTTCAGGGCCTTCAGGACATTCAGTACTTC
CASSFQGLQDIQYF
>-|TRBJ2-6|16|TRBV7-3|-
TGTGCCAGCAGCACTCAGGGATCCTCTGGGGCCAACGTCCTGACTTTC
CASSTQGSSGANVLTF
>-|TRBJ2-2|15|TRBV20-1|many
TGCAGTGCTAGACCCTTGCGGGCGAACACCGGGGAGCTGTTTTTT
CSARPLRANTGELFF
>-|TRBJ2-7|15|TRBV20-1|few
TGCAGTGCCCCCCACGGGGCGATCATGTCCTACGAGCAGTACTTC
CSAPHGAIMSYEQYF
>TRBD1|TRBJ1-2|15|TRBV20-1|many
TGCAGTGCTAGAGGACTTCAGGGGGAAAAGTATGGCTACACCTTC
CSARGLQGEKYGYTF